The clone carrying this T cell receptor beta chain was recorded at least ten times. This specimen comes from a study of human T cells and chemical hapten exposure. Individual cDNA molecules (in the library) carried attached unique molecular identifiers. MiXCR, run by TCRdb on the RACE reads, gives a single entry per CDR3 protein. The table includes under 300,000 distinct CDR3 sequences, almost 8% detected once. Noted time point: pre-sensitization, week 0. The treatment is: therapeutic diphenylcyclopropenone sensitization with weekly scalp DPC. Researchers extracted total RNA from unfractionated whole blood. CDR1 MDHEN and CDR2 SYDVKM come from the germline V gene. The CDR3 contains 15 residues. The ends lost 0 bases at V and 0 bases at J; junction bases unmatched: 0.

The chain links TRBV28 to TRBJ1-2; TRBD1 aligns across 8 bases. This receptor was taken from a young man with alopecia areata. Some clones in this sample may be carry-over from other donors' samples. The sample here was whole blood, taken in connection with sensitization to the hapten diphenylcyclopropenone (DPC). CDR3 region: CASSLWGQANYGYTF. CDR3 nucleotide sequence: TGTGCCAGCAGTTTATGGGGACAGGCTAACTATGGCTACACCTTC.